This T cell receptor (beta chain) stems from a study of cytomegalovirus exposure and HLA in healthy donors. Germline assignment: CDR1 SEHNR and CDR2 FQNEAQ (reference sequence). V was shortened by 1 base and J by 6 bases, with 12 bases between the two germline ends. The CDR3 is 14 amino acids. In the case of this clone: Its antigen is not known.

Notes on the study in general: Highly shared variants forming one cluster were likely a sequencing artifact.

PCR employed 60 Vbeta and 13 Jbeta primers. Sequencing was performed with immunoSEQ multiplex PCR; in TCRdb, only in-frame clones are kept and a portion is missing. The data hold 100,000 to 150,000 clones, with over 60% observed a single time. The sequenced material came from PBMCs. The TCR comes from a woman aged 55-69 years in good health and CMV-seropositive. V is TRBV7-9 and J is TRBJ1-2, with D hard to call. The CDR3 DNA reads as TGTGCCAGCAGCTTAGTGGTCGGTGGGCATGGCTACACCTTC. This gives the protein CASSLVVGGHGYTF. Variable domain in full (rest from reference TRBV7-9 and TRBJ1-2): DTGVSQNPRHKITKRGQNVTFRCDPISEHNRLYWYRQTLGQGPEFLTYFQNEAQLEKSRLLSDRFSAERPKGSFSTLEIQRTEQGDSAMYLCASSLVVGGHGYTFGSGTRLTVV.